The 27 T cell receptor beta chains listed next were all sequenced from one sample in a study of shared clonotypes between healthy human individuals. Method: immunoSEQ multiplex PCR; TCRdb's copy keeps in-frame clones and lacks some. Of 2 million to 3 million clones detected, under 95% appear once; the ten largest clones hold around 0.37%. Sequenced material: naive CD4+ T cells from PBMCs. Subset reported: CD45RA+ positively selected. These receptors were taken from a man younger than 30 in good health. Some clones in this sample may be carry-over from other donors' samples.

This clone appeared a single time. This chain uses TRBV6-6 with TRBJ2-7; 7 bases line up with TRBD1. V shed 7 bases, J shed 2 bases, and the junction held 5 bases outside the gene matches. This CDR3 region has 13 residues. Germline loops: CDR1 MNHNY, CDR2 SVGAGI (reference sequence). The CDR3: CASTLDRAYEQYF. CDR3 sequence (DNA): TGTGCCAGCACCCTAGACAGGGCCTACGAGCAGTACTTC.

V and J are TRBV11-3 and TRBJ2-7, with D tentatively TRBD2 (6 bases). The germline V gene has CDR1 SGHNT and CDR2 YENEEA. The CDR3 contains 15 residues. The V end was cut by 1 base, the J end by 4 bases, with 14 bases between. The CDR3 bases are TGTGCCAGCAGCTTAGGGGCTAGCGAGGTATACGAGCAGTACTTC. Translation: CASSLGASEVYEQYF.

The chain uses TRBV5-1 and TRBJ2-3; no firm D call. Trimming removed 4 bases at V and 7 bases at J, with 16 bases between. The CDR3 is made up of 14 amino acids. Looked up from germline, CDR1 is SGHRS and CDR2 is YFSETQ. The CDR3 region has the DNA TGCGCCAGCAGCCCCGGGCCGGACCCCCATACGCAGTATTTT. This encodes CASSPGPDPHTQYF.

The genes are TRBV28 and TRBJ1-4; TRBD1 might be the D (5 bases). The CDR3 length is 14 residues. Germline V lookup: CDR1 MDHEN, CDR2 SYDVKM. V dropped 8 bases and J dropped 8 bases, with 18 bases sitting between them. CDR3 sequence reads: CASASEGAREKLFF. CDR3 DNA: TGTGCCAGCGCCTCTGAAGGGGCCAGGGAAAAACTGTTTTTT.

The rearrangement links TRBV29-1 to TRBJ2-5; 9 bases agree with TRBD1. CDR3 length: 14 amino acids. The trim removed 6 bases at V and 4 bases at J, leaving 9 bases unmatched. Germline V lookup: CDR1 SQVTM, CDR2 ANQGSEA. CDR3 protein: CSVGTGQGPETQYF. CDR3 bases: TGCAGCGTGGGGACGGGACAGGGTCCAGAGACCCAGTACTTC.

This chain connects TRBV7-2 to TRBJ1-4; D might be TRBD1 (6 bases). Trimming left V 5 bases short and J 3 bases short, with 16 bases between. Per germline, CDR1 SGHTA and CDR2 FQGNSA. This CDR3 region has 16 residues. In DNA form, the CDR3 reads TGTGCCAGCAGCCTGGGGGCGGGGAGGGCTAATGAAAAACTGTTTTTT. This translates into CASSLGAGRANEKLFF.

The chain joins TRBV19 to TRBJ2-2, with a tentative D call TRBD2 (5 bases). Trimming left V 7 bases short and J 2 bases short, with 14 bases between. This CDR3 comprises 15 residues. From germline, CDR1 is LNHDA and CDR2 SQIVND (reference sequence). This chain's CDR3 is CASTRGQKNTGELFF. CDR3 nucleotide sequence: TGTGCCAGTACCCGCGGGCAGAAAAACACCGGGGAGCTGTTTTTT.

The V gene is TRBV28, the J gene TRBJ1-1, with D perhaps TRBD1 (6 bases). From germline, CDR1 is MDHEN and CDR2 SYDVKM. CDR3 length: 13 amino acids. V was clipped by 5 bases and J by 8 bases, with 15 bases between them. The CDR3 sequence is CASSLRQEKEAFF. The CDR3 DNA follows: TGTGCCAGCAGTCTACGACAGGAAAAAGAAGCTTTCTTT.

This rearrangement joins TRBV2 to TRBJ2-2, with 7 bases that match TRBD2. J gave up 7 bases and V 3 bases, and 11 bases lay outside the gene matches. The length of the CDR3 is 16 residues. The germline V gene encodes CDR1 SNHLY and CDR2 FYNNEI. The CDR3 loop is CASSDRASGGYGELFF. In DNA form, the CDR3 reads TGTGCCAGCAGTGATAGGGCTAGCGGCGGGTACGGGGAGCTGTTTTTT.

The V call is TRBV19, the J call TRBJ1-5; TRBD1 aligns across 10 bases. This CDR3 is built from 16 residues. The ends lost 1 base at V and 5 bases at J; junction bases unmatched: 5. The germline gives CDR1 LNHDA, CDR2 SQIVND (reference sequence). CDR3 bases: TGTGCCAGTAGTATAGCGAGACAGGGGGCCGATCAGCCCCAGCATTTT. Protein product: CASSIARQGADQPQHF.

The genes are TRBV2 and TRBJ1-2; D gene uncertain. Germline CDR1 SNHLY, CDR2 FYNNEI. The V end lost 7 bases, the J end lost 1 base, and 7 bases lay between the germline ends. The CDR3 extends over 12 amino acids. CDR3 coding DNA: TGTGCCAGCAACTACAATAACTATGGCTACACCTTC. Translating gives CASNYNNYGYTF.

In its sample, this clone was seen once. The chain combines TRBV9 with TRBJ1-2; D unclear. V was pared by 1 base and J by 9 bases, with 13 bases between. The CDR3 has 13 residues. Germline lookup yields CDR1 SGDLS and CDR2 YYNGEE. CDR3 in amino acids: CASSVSGYSRYTF. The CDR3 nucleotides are TGTGCCAGCAGCGTATCGGGGTATAGTCGCTACACCTTC.

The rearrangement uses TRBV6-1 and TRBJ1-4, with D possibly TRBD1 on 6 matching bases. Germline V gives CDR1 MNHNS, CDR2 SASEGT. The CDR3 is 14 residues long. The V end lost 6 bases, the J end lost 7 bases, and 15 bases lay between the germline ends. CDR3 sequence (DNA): TGTGCCAGCAGCGCCAGGGGTCGGAGTGAAAAACTGTTTTTT. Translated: CASSARGRSEKLFF.

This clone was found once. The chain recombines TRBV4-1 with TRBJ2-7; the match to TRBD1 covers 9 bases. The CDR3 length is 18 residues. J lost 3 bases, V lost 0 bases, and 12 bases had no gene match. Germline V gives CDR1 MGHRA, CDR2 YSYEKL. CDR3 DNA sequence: TGCGCCAGCAGCCAAGAAATTGGGGCAGGGACAGGGCGCTACGAGCAGTACTTC. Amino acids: CASSQEIGAGTGRYEQYF.

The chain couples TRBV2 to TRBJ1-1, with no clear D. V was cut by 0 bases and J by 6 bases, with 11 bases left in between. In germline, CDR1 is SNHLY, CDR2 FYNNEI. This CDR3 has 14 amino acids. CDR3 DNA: TGTGCCAGCAGTGAAGCCCGAGGTCCCGCTGAAGCTTTCTTT. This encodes CASSEARGPAEAFF.

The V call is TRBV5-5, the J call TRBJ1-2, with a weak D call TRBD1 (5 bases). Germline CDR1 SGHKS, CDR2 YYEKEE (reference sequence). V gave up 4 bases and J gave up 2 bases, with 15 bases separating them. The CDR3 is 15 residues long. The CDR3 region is CASSLSWTPNYGYTF. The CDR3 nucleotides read TGTGCCAGCAGCCTAAGTTGGACACCGAACTATGGCTACACCTTC.

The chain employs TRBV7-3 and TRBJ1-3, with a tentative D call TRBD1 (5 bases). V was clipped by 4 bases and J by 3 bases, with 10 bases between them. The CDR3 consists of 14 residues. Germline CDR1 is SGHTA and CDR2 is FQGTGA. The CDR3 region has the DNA TGTGCCAGCAGCTCCGCGGGGCTTGGAAACACCATATATTTT. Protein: CASSSAGLGNTIYF.

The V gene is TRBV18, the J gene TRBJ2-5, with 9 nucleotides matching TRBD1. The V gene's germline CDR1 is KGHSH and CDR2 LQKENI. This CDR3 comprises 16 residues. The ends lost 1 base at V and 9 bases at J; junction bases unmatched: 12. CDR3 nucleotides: TGTGCCAGCTCACCACTCGCGGGACAGGGCACCCGGGCCCAGTACTTC. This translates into CASSPLAGQGTRAQYF.

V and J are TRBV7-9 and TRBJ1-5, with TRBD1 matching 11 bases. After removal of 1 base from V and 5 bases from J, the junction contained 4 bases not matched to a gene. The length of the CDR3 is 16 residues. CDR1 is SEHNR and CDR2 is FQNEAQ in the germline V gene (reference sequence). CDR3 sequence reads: CASSLVGTGGYQPQHF. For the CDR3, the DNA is TGTGCCAGCAGCTTAGTTGGGACAGGGGGTTATCAGCCCCAGCATTTT.

CDR3 nucleotide sequence: TGCGCCAGCAGACCCCAGGGACGGACACAAGAGACCCAGTACTTC. It codes for CASRPQGRTQETQYF. V and J are TRBV4-1 and TRBJ2-5; TRBD1 or TRBD2 may be the D gene (5 bases each). V was clipped by 6 bases and J by 2 bases, with 16 bases between them. CDR1 MGHRA and CDR2 YSYEKL come from the germline V gene. The CDR3 sequence is 15 residues long.

The CDR3 DNA sequence: TGTGCCAGCAGCCACTCACAAGGCGGGAATGGCTACACCTTC. This sequence encodes CASSHSQGGNGYTF. The rearrangement links TRBV16 to TRBJ1-2; D gene unclear. Germline lookup yields CDR1 KGHSY and CDR2 FQNENV. The germline V and J ends were trimmed by 3 bases and 6 bases, with 14 bases remaining between them. The CDR3 sequence is 14 residues long.

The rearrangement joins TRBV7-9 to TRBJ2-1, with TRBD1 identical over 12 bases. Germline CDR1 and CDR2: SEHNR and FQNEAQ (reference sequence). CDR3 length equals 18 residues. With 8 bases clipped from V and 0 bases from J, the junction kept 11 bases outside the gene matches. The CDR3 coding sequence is TGTGCCAGCGGTCCCGGGACAGGGGGCCGGAGCTCCTACAATGAGCAGTTCTTC. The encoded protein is CASGPGTGGRSSYNEQFF.

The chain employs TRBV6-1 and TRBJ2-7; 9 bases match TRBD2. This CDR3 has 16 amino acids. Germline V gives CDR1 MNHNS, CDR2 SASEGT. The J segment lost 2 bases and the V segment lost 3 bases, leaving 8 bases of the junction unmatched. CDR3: CASSEWETSGAYEQYF. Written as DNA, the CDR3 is TGTGCCAGCAGTGAGTGGGAGACTAGCGGAGCCTACGAGCAGTACTTC.

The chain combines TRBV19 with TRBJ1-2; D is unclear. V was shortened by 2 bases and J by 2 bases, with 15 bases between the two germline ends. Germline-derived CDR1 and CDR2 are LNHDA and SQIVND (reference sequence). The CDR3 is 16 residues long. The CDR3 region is CASSIPGHPSNYGYTF. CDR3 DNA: TGTGCCAGTAGTATACCGGGCCACCCTTCGAACTATGGCTACACCTTC.

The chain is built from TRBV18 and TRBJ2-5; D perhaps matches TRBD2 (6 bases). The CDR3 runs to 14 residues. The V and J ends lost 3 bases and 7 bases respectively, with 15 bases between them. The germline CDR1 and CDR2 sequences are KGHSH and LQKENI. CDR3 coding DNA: TGTGCCAGCTCACCTGGAGGAGGGGCTGGGACCCAGTACTTC. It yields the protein CASSPGGGAGTQYF.

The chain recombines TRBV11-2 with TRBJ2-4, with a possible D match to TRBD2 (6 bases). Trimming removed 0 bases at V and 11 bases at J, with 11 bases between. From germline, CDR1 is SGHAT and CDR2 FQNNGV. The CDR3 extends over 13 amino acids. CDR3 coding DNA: TGTGCCAGCAGCTTAGATCCCGGGAGCGTTCAGTACTTC. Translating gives CASSLDPGSVQYF.

CDR3 amino acids: CASTTGGDGYTF. The CDR3 DNA is TGTGCCAGCACCACCGGGGGAGATGGCTACACCTTC. The V and J genes are TRBV28 and TRBJ1-2; tentatively, D is TRBD1 (5 bases). CDR1 and CDR2 (germline): MDHEN, SYDVKM. V dropped 7 bases and J dropped 6 bases, with 12 bases sitting between them. The CDR3 has 12 residues.